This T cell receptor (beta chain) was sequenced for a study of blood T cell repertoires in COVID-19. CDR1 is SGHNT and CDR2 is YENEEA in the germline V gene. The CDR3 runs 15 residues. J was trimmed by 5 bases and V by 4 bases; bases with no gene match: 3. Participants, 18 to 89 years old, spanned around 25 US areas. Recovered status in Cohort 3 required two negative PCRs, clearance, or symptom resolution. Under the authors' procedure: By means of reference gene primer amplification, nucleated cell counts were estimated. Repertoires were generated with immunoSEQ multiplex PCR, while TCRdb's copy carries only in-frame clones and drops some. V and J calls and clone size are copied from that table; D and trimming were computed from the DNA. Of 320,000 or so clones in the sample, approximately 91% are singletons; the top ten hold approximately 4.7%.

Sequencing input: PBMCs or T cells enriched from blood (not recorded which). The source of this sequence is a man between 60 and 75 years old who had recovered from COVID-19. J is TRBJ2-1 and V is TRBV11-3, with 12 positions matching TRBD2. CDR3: CASSSLAGGNNEQFF. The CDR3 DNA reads TGTGCCAGCAGCTCACTAGCGGGAGGCAACAATGAGCAGTTCTTC.